This TCR beta chain stems from a study of T-cell memory formation after mild COVID-19. In germline, CDR1 is ENHRY, CDR2 SYGVKD. This CDR3 region has 13 residues. Trimming took off 0 bases at V and 4 bases at J, with 4 bases between the two ends. TCRdb reanalysed the 5' RACE reads using MiXCR and keeps one entry per CDR3 protein. The data hold 550,000 to 700,000 distinct CDR3 sequences, with about 20% observed a single time. This receptor was identified in an adult woman who had mild COVID-19 (a few samples of this study predate the infection). Cell type and time point are not known. V is TRBV10-3 and J is TRBJ1-5; D is uncertain. Sequencing used PBMCs or a T cell subset sorted from them (not recorded which). DNA for the CDR3: TGTGCCATCAGTGAGTCAGGGAATCAGCCCCAGCATTTT. Translation: CAISESGNQPQHF.